The T cell receptor beta chain under discussion was sequenced for a study of OX40 agonist ivuxolimab in advanced cancers. Whole-study context: Dosing consisted of intravenous ivuxolimab at 0.01 to 10 mg/kg every 2 weeks.

Germline V gives CDR1 WNHNN, CDR2 SYGVQD (reference sequence). This CDR3 comprises 14 residues. With 6 bases clipped from V and 8 bases from J, the junction kept 9 bases outside the gene matches. TCRdb's copy holds only in-frame clones and misses some; the assay was immunoSEQ multiplex PCR. This sample has 20,000 to 25,000 clones, with roughly 84% found just once. V usage is TRBV10-1 and J usage is TRBJ2-2, with 7 bases identical to TRBD1. The TCR comes from an adult with an advanced solid tumor such as melanoma, head and neck, liver or kidney cancer. Material: CD4+ or CD8+ T cells sorted from blood, obtained in a trial of the OX40 agonist ivuxolimab. This CDR3 reads CASRDLTGAGELFF. CDR3 nucleotide sequence: TGCGCCAGCAGAGATCTAACAGGGGCGGGGGAGCTGTTTTTT.